This entry lists 32 T cell receptor beta chains sequenced from one sample in a study of T cells after yellow fever vaccination. TCRdb passed the 5' RACE reads through MiXCR, listing each CDR3 protein once. This repertoire shows 600,000 to 750,000 distinct CDR3 sequences, around an eighth found once; its top ten account for about 15%. The sequencing here drew on PBMCs, taken on the day of the yellow fever booster vaccination. The source is a man aged 25 to 40 who received the YFV17D yellow fever vaccine.

This clonotype showed up just a few times. The rearrangement joins TRBV21-1 to TRBJ2-7. TRBV21-1 is a listed pseudogene. The CDR3 runs 13 residues. CDR3 sequence: CASSKPGINEQYF. The CDR3, as DNA: TGTGCCAGCAGCAAACCGGGCATTAACGAGCAGTACTTC.

This clonotype appeared a few times. This chain connects TRBV5-1 to TRBJ1-1, with D unresolved. V was trimmed by 0 bases and J by 0 bases, leaving 6 bases between them. From germline, CDR1 is SGHRS and CDR2 YFSETQ. The CDR3 contains 14 residues. The CDR3 region is CASSLGLMNTEAFF. DNA for the CDR3: TGCGCCAGCAGCTTGGGACTGATGAACACTGAAGCTTTCTTT.

The V call is TRBV30, the J call TRBJ2-2; the D is unclear. Germline V gene sequence: CDR1 GTSNPN, CDR2 SVGIG (reference sequence). Deletions cut 5 bases from V and 6 bases from J, with 10 bases between. The CDR3 is 12 amino acids. CDR3: CAWFFPPGELFF. In DNA, the CDR3 is TGTGCCTGGTTTTTTCCCCCCGGGGAGCTGTTTTTT.

This clonotype appeared a few times. V and J are TRBV20-1 and TRBJ2-1, with TRBD2 matching over 7 bases. The CDR3 extends over 14 amino acids. With V trimmed by 5 bases and J by 1 base, 5 bases remained unmatched. The germline V gene has CDR1 DFQATT and CDR2 SNEGSKA (reference sequence). CDR3 coding DNA: TGCAGTGCTGTGCCTAGCGGTTCCTACAATGAGCAGTTCTTC. The encoded protein is CSAVPSGSYNEQFF.

The V call is TRBV6-1, the J call TRBJ2-2; D possibly corresponds to TRBD2 (7 bases). The CDR3 has 19 amino acids. The germline CDR1 and CDR2 sequences are MNHNS and SASEGT. The germline V and J ends were trimmed by 4 bases and 0 bases, with 21 bases remaining between them. The DNA for the CDR3 is TGTGCCAGCAGTGGAGGGGGGAGGCTAGCGGACTCGAACACCGGGGAGCTGTTTTTT. This codes for CASSGGGRLADSNTGELFF.

The V and J genes are TRBV6-2 or TRBV6-3 and TRBJ1-6; D possibly corresponds to TRBD1 (6 bases). Deletions cut 2 bases from V and 7 bases from J, with 12 bases between. The CDR3 is made up of 15 amino acids. Germline CDR1 MNHEY, CDR2 SVGEGT. The CDR3 DNA reads as TGTGCCAGCAGTTACCCTCAGGGGCCGAATTCACCCCTCCACTTT. This translates into CASSYPQGPNSPLHF.

The chain is built from TRBV21-1 and TRBJ1-3. TRBV21-1 is tagged as a pseudogene. This CDR3 is 17 amino acids long. The CDR3 DNA sequence: TGTGCCAGCAGCAAAGGTTGTAGGGCCACGGGAGGAAACACCATATATTTT. It translates to CASSKGCRATGGNTIYF.

This clonotype appeared a few times. The rearrangement uses TRBV11-2 and TRBJ2-4, with 9 bases lining up with TRBD1. Trimming removed 2 bases from V and 8 bases from J; junction bases left unmatched: 16. Germline assignment: CDR1 SGHAT and CDR2 FQNNGV. The CDR3 loop spans 18 amino acids. The DNA for the CDR3 is TGTGCCAGCAGCTTAATAATGAGGACAGGGGCAGAGGCAGACATTCAGTACTTC. Protein product: CASSLIMRTGAEADIQYF.

In this sample, this clonotype turned up a few times. V and J are TRBV3-1 and TRBJ2-7; 10 positions agree with TRBD1. The CDR3 spans 16 residues. Germline V gene lookup returns CDR1 LGHDT and CDR2 YNNKEL (reference sequence). The J segment lost 6 bases and the V segment lost 6 bases, leaving 14 bases of the junction unmatched. CDR3 loop: CASRNDRGRGGLEQYF. The CDR3, as DNA: TGTGCCAGCAGAAACGACAGGGGGCGAGGCGGACTCGAGCAGTACTTC.

The CDR3 DNA follows: TGTGCCAGCAGTAAGGGTACCTACGAGCAGTACTTC. Protein product: CASSKGTYEQYF. The V gene is TRBV28, the J gene TRBJ2-7; D is ambiguous. The CDR3 has 12 amino acids. CDR1 is MDHEN, CDR2 SYDVKM, per germline. Trimming left V 5 bases short and J 2 bases short, with 7 bases between.

There are a few counts of this clonotype. This chain uses TRBV2 with TRBJ2-7, with D unresolved. Looked up from germline, CDR1 is SNHLY and CDR2 is FYNNEI. This CDR3 has 15 amino acids. V was trimmed by 3 bases and J by 3 bases, leaving 15 bases between them. CDR3 sequence: CASSEGWPGLYEQYF. The CDR3 DNA sequence: TGTGCCAGCAGTGAGGGATGGCCAGGCCTCTACGAGCAGTACTTC.

This clonotype came up a few times. The chain uses TRBV20-1 and TRBJ2-7; TRBD1 matches 10 bases. The CDR3 loop spans 15 amino acids. The germline V gene encodes CDR1 DFQATT and CDR2 SNEGSKA (reference sequence). V lost 6 bases to trimming and J lost 0 bases; unmatched junction nucleotides: 8. In nucleotides, the CDR3 is TGCAGTGCCCCCACCCGGACAGGGGGCTCCTACGAGCAGTACTTC. Its translation is CSAPTRTGGSYEQYF.

V and J are TRBV20-1 and TRBJ2-3; the D is unclear. The CDR3 runs 11 residues. Germline V gene sequence: CDR1 DFQATT, CDR2 SNEGSKA (reference sequence). V was pared by 5 bases and J by 14 bases, with 17 bases between. CDR3 amino acids: CSAERSKMPYF. The CDR3 DNA follows: TGCAGTGCTGAGAGATCCAAGATGCCGTATTTT.

V gene TRBV7-9 combines with J gene TRBJ2-3; D ambiguous. The length of the CDR3 is 14 residues. V lost 3 bases, J lost 3 bases, and 10 bases lay in between. Germline CDR1 SEHNR, CDR2 FQNEAQ (reference sequence). The CDR3 here is CASSFSQATDTQYF. The CDR3 DNA follows: TGTGCCAGCAGCTTTTCCCAGGCAACAGATACGCAGTATTTT. Using reference TRBV7-9 and TRBJ2-3 for the parts outside the CDR3, the full variable domain is DTGVSQNPRHKITKRGQNVTFRCDPISEHNRLYWYRQTLGQGPEFLTYFQNEAQLEKSRLLSDRFSAERPKGSFSTLEIQRTEQGDSAMYLCASSFSQATDTQYFGPGTRLTVL.

The chain has TRBV6-2 or TRBV6-3 and TRBJ2-1; D is unresolved. V lost 4 bases and J 5 bases, leaving 6 bases between the germline ends. The CDR3 spans 12 residues. Germline CDR1 reads MNHEY; CDR2 reads SVGEGT. This CDR3 reads CASSSANNEQFF. Written as DNA, the CDR3 is TGTGCCAGCAGTTCTGCCAACAATGAGCAGTTCTTC.

As concerns this clonotype: At one end the junction does not follow the germline gene, possibly because of a read error. The chain is built from TRBV5-4 and TRBJ2-1, with a possible D match to TRBD2 (5 bases). The CDR3 consists of 13 residues. Germline CDR1 reads SGHNT; CDR2 reads YYREEE (reference sequence). The CDR3: CASSSVRSGTVGF. The CDR3 bases are TGTGCCAGCAGCTCGGTAAGGAGCGGTACTGTTGGATTC. The entire variable domain, with the rest obtained from reference TRBV5-4 and TRBJ2-1, is as follows: ETGVTQSPTHLIKTRGQQVTLRCSSQSGHNTVSWYQQALGQGPQFIFQYYREEENGRGNFPPRFSGLQFPNYSSELNVNALELDDSALYLCASSSVRSGTVGFGPGTRLTVL.

The rearrangement links TRBV4-2 to TRBJ2-2; TRBD1 aligns across 12 bases. Germline V gene data show CDR1 as LGHNA and CDR2 as YNFKEQ. The CDR3 is 17 residues long. With V trimmed by 10 bases and J by 4 bases, 13 bases remained unmatched. CDR3 DNA sequence: TGTGCCATGGGCTCTGGGACAGGGGGCAGAGGCACCGGGGAGCTGTTTTTT. This codes for CAMGSGTGGRGTGELFF.

The chain combines TRBV6-2 or TRBV6-3 with TRBJ2-3; TRBD2 might be the D (5 bases). Trimming removed 1 base at V and 7 bases at J, with 15 bases between. The CDR3 extends over 15 amino acids. Germline V lookup: CDR1 MNHEY, CDR2 SVGEGT. The CDR3 protein is CASSYLSGSAHTQYF. The CDR3 nucleotides are TGTGCCAGCAGTTACTTGAGCGGCTCCGCGCATACGCAGTATTTT.

This clonotype came up a few times. The rearrangement uses TRBV6-2 or TRBV6-3 and TRBJ2-7; D gene uncertain. V was trimmed by 7 bases and J by 6 bases, leaving 10 bases between them. There are 11 residues in the CDR3. Germline values: CDR1 MNHEY, CDR2 SVGEGT. The CDR3 bases are TGTGCCAGCAAGATTGGGTCCGAGCAGTACTTC. Protein sequence: CASKIGSEQYF.

The chain has TRBV18 and TRBJ2-3, with D perhaps TRBD2 (6 bases). V was cut by 0 bases and J by 3 bases, with 16 bases left in between. Germline CDR1 KGHSH, CDR2 LQKENI. The CDR3 covers 17 residues. The CDR3 DNA follows: TGTGCCAGCTCACCACCGGAGGGGCGGGATCCTACAGATACGCAGTATTTT. This codes for CASSPPEGRDPTDTQYF.

The J gene is TRBJ2-5, the V gene TRBV7-9, with 8 positions matching TRBD2. The CDR3 length is 16 residues. After removal of 6 bases from V and 5 bases from J, the junction contained 14 bases not matched to a gene. Germline-derived CDR1 and CDR2 are SEHNR and FQNEAQ (reference sequence). CDR3: CASSPTGTRARETQYF. The CDR3 nucleotides read TGTGCCAGCAGTCCGACCGGGACTAGGGCACGGGAGACCCAGTACTTC.

The sample holds a few counts of this clonotype. The chain employs TRBV10-3 and TRBJ2-7, with no clear D. CDR1 is ENHRY, CDR2 SYGVKD, per germline. The ends were cut back, 3 bases at V and 2 bases at J, with 14 bases in the middle. The CDR3 consists of 15 residues. For the CDR3, the DNA is TGTGCCATCAGTGACTCCTCACCGAGCCCCTACGAGCAGTACTTC. Translated, it gives CAISDSSPSPYEQYF.

The chain links TRBV3-1 to TRBJ2-3; D tentatively reads TRBD1 or TRBD2 (6 bases each). This CDR3 is 17 amino acids long. The V end was cut by 4 bases, the J end by 0 bases, with 17 bases between. Germline CDR1 reads LGHDT; CDR2 reads YNNKEL (reference sequence). The CDR3, as DNA: TGTGCCAGCAGCCCAAGAGGGGGGCTACGTAGCACAGATACGCAGTATTTT. Encoded protein: CASSPRGGLRSTDTQYF.

This clonotype was observed many times. The rearrangement uses TRBV20-1 and TRBJ2-1; TRBD1 matches 8 bases. After removal of 1 base from V and 8 bases from J, the junction contained 4 bases not matched to a gene. This CDR3 has 13 amino acids. Per germline, CDR1 DFQATT and CDR2 SNEGSKA (reference sequence). DNA of the CDR3: TGCAGTGCTAGAGGGACAGGGTCGCATGAGCAGTTCTTC. It is translated as CSARGTGSHEQFF.

This clonotype was found a few times. The chain links TRBV20-1 to TRBJ2-2; TRBD2 is a possible D gene (5 bases). Germline CDR1 DFQATT, CDR2 SNEGSKA (reference sequence). The CDR3 is 13 residues long. V was trimmed by 7 bases and J by 0 bases, leaving 9 bases between them. In DNA, the CDR3 is TGCAGTGGTCGGGATTCGAACACCGGGGAGCTGTTTTTT. This gives the protein CSGRDSNTGELFF.

The chain uses TRBV6-1 and TRBJ2-2; TRBD1 matches at 10 bases. The trim removed 7 bases at V and 3 bases at J, leaving 5 bases unmatched. This CDR3 has 15 residues. CDR1 is MNHNS and CDR2 is SASEGT in the germline V gene. The CDR3 coding sequence is TGTGCCAGCAAAAGGGGACAGGGGTACACCGGGGAGCTGTTTTTT. Its translation: CASKRGQGYTGELFF.

The rearrangement uses TRBV6-5 and TRBJ1-5; the D gene is possibly TRBD1 (6 bases). The CDR3 spans 14 residues. V gave up 5 bases and J gave up 6 bases, with 14 bases separating them. Germline V gene lookup returns CDR1 MNHEY and CDR2 SVGAGI. CDR3 DNA sequence: TGTGCCAGCAGTACTACAGGGTTAAGTCAGCCCCAGCATTTT. This gives the protein CASSTTGLSQPQHF.

The chain employs TRBV10-2 and TRBJ2-3; 10 nucleotides match TRBD2. V shed 6 bases and J 4 bases; nucleotides not matched to a gene: 7. The CDR3 runs to 15 residues. Per the germline V gene, CDR1 is WSHSY and CDR2 is SAAADI. CDR3: CASRPAGGGPDTQYF. The CDR3 nucleotides are TGCGCCAGCAGGCCAGCGGGAGGGGGACCAGATACGCAGTATTTT.

This chain joins TRBV7-9 and TRBJ2-1, with 8 bases matching TRBD2. V lost 5 bases to trimming and J lost 2 bases; unmatched junction nucleotides: 5. The length of the CDR3 is 15 residues. CDR1 is SEHNR and CDR2 is FQNEAQ in the germline V gene (reference sequence). CDR3 DNA: TGTGCCAGCAGCCTAGGGACTAGTCCCTACAATGAGCAGTTCTTC. This translates into CASSLGTSPYNEQFF.

This clonotype appeared a few times. The chain couples TRBV7-8 to TRBJ2-7; 12 bases line up with TRBD2. This CDR3 comprises 17 residues. Germline V gene lookup returns CDR1 SGHVS and CDR2 FQNEAQ. V shed 4 bases, J shed 4 bases, and the junction held 11 bases outside the gene matches. The CDR3: CASSSGGWGLAGYEQYF. The DNA of the CDR3 is TGTGCCAGCAGCTCAGGGGGTTGGGGACTAGCGGGTTACGAGCAGTACTTC. Full variable domain (missing parts from reference TRBV7-8 and TRBJ2-7): GAGVSQSPRYKVAKRGQDVALRCDPISGHVSLFWYQQALGQGPEFLTYFQNEAQLDKSGLPSDRFFAERPEGSVSTLKIQRTQQEDSAVYLCASSSGGWGLAGYEQYFGPGTRLTVT.

V is TRBV5-4 and J is TRBJ2-3; D ambiguous. CDR3 length: 14 residues. The germline V and J ends were trimmed by 4 bases and 5 bases, with 14 bases remaining between them. Germline lookup yields CDR1 SGHNT and CDR2 YYREEE (reference sequence). CDR3 loop: CASSPPQRRDTQYF. CDR3 nucleotides: TGTGCCAGCAGCCCCCCCCAGAGGCGAGATACGCAGTATTTT.

The chain recombines TRBV10-3 with TRBJ2-5; D unresolved. The V gene lost 4 bases and the J gene lost 1 base, with 7 bases spanning the gap. CDR1 and CDR2 from the germline V gene are ENHRY and SYGVKD. This CDR3 region has 13 residues. The CDR3 reads CAISVGIQETQYF. The CDR3 DNA follows: TGTGCCATCAGTGTGGGCATCCAAGAGACCCAGTACTTC.